Listed here are 24 T cell receptor beta chains from one sample, sequenced in a study of T cell responses to AZD1222 COVID-19 vaccine (dated by TCRdb to about 2021). The label giving this sample's time point can be read as: baseline before first vaccination. Receptors were amplified or captured by the immunoSEQ multiplex PCR assay. In its TCRdb copy, this immuneACCESS table keeps in-frame sequences only and misses some clones. Where compared with another copy, unresolved V genes explain less than half of these, and the others have no known cause. The sample table shows roughly 120,000 clones, and 90% to 95% are seen once. The biggest ten clones account for roughly 6.6% of the sample. Sequencing used peripheral blood, obtained on day 0 of AZD1222 vaccination. The origin of the receptors is an adult in good health.

The chain links TRBV6-1 to TRBJ2-6; D unresolved. V was shortened by 6 bases and J by 0 bases, with 6 bases between the two germline ends. This CDR3 spans 14 amino acids. Germline CDR1 and CDR2: MNHNS and SASEGT. The CDR3 DNA reads TGTGCCAGCAGAAGAAACTCTGGGGCCAACGTCCTGACTTTC. Residues: CASRRNSGANVLTF.

The chain recombines TRBV24-1 with TRBJ2-1; D possibly uses TRBD1 or TRBD2 (6 bases each). Germline V gives CDR1 KGHDR, CDR2 SFDVKD. Trimming removed 9 bases at V and 7 bases at J, with 18 bases between. CDR3 length: 14 residues. The CDR3 region is CATRETGRTNEQFF. For the CDR3, the DNA is TGTGCCACCCGGGAAACAGGGAGGACAAATGAGCAGTTCTTC.

V usage is TRBV2 and J usage is TRBJ1-6; 7 nucleotides align to TRBD1. The germline CDR1 and CDR2 sequences are SNHLY and FYNNEI. With 7 bases clipped from V and 7 bases from J, the junction kept 4 bases outside the gene matches. The CDR3 runs 13 residues. As DNA, the CDR3 is TGTGCCAGCAAAGACAGGGAAAATTCACCCCTCCACTTT. The encoded protein is CASKDRENSPLHF.

The chain joins TRBV5-1 to TRBJ1-1; 10 positions match TRBD1. J was trimmed by 4 bases and V by 4 bases; bases with no gene match: 10. Germline CDR1 SGHRS, CDR2 YFSETQ. The CDR3 consists of 16 residues. In DNA form, the CDR3 reads TGCGCCAGCAGCGGCACGACAGGGGGCGTCGGCACTGAAGCTTTCTTT. Its translation is CASSGTTGGVGTEAFF.

The chain has TRBV28 and TRBJ2-7, with 8 bases fitting TRBD1. The CDR3 is made up of 14 amino acids. Losses at the gene ends were 5 bases for V and 5 bases for J; bases not matched to a gene: 8. The germline CDR1 and CDR2 sequences are MDHEN and SYDVKM. The DNA of the CDR3 is TGTGCCAGCAGTCTCCCGACAGGGGACCACGAGCAGTACTTC. Protein sequence: CASSLPTGDHEQYF.

The chain recombines TRBV4-3 with TRBJ1-3; the D is unclear. V dropped 1 base and J dropped 0 bases, with 7 bases sitting between them. The germline V gene encodes CDR1 LGHNA and CDR2 YSLEER. CDR3 size: 15 residues. CDR3 sequence (DNA): TGCGCCAGCAGCCAAGGGCGATTCTCTGGAAACACCATATATTTT. Its translation: CASSQGRFSGNTIYF.

The chain couples TRBV24-1 to TRBJ2-5, with 10 positions matching TRBD1. CDR1 and CDR2 from the germline V gene are KGHDR and SFDVKD. The CDR3 is made up of 13 amino acids. The trim removed 6 bases at V and 4 bases at J, leaving 1 base unmatched. The CDR3 reads CATSRTGGETQYF. CDR3 nucleotides: TGTGCCACCAGTAGGACAGGGGGAGAGACCCAGTACTTC.

V is TRBV30 and J is TRBJ1-1; D remains ambiguous. CDR1 and CDR2 (germline): GTSNPN, SVGIG (reference sequence). Trimming took 3 bases from V and 4 from J, leaving 6 bases between them. The CDR3 length is 11 residues. The DNA of the CDR3 is TGTGCCTGGAGCCGGGGCACTGAAGCTTTCTTT. Protein sequence: CAWSRGTEAFF.

The chain carries TRBV18 and TRBJ1-2; 9 bases map to TRBD1. V was clipped by 4 bases and J by 8 bases; unmatched bases: 5. Per germline, CDR1 KGHSH and CDR2 LQKENI. The CDR3 is 13 residues long. CDR3 sequence (DNA): TGTGCCAGCTCACGGGACAGGGACCGAGGCTACACCTTC. Translated: CASSRDRDRGYTF.

V and J are TRBV28 and TRBJ2-4; TRBD2 aligns across 7 bases. This CDR3 has 14 amino acids. V trimming: 2 bases; J trimming: 4 bases; junction bases outside the gene matches: 2. Germline lookup yields CDR1 MDHEN and CDR2 SYDVKM. CDR3 in DNA: TGTGCCAGCAGTTTACCTAGCGGTAAAAACATTCAGTACTTC. Its translation is CASSLPSGKNIQYF.

V and J are TRBV10-3 and TRBJ1-1; D unresolved. The length of the CDR3 is 14 residues. Germline-derived CDR1 and CDR2 are ENHRY and SYGVKD. V lost 0 bases and J lost 2, with 7 bases in between. The CDR3 spells CAISESQTNTEAFF. CDR3 coding DNA: TGTGCCATCAGTGAGTCGCAAACCAACACTGAAGCTTTCTTT.

The count of this clone is one. This rearrangement joins TRBV19 to TRBJ2-1, with TRBD2 matching 11 bases. J gave up 7 bases and V 5 bases, and 10 bases lay outside the gene matches. Germline V gene lookup returns CDR1 LNHDA and CDR2 SQIVND (reference sequence). This CDR3 region has 16 residues. Here the CDR3 DNA reads TGTGCCAGTAGTTCCCCTACTAGCGGGAGTTCGAATGAGCAGTTCTTC. Its protein is CASSSPTSGSSNEQFF.

V and J are TRBV6-5 and TRBJ2-1; 10 positions agree with TRBD2. CDR1 is MNHEY, CDR2 SVGAGI, per germline. V shed 2 bases and J 6 bases; nucleotides not matched to a gene: 4. The length of the CDR3 is 15 residues. Written as DNA, the CDR3 is TGTGCCAGCAGTTACGGAGCGGGAGGGGCCAATGAGCAGTTCTTC. Protein: CASSYGAGGANEQFF.

V usage is TRBV5-4 and J usage is TRBJ2-3; 12 bases align to TRBD2. Germline loops: CDR1 SGHNT, CDR2 YYREEE (reference sequence). With V trimmed by 4 bases and J by 4 bases, 10 bases remained unmatched. This CDR3 has 17 amino acids. CDR3 sequence (DNA): TGTGCCAGCAGCCGACCGACTAGCGGGAGAAGGGCAGATACGCAGTATTTT. It specifies CASSRPTSGRRADTQYF.

The chain uses TRBV28 and TRBJ2-3, with 8 positions matching TRBD2. The CDR3 spans 17 residues. Germline V lookup: CDR1 MDHEN, CDR2 SYDVKM. The V gene end was trimmed by 2 bases and the J gene end by 0 bases; junction bases not matched to a gene: 7. Here the CDR3 reads CASSLQVAGYSTDTQYF. The CDR3 region has the DNA TGTGCCAGCAGTTTACAGGTAGCGGGATATAGCACAGATACGCAGTATTTT.

The chain recombines TRBV3-1 (or the pseudogene TRBV3-2) with TRBJ2-5; D assignment may be TRBD1 or TRBD2 (6 bases each). Trimming removed 0 bases from V and 1 base from J, with 12 bases in between. Germline loops: CDR1 LGHDT, CDR2 YNNKEL (reference sequence). The CDR3 totals 16 residues. The CDR3 region is CASSQDTQGLQETQYF. The CDR3 nucleotides are TGTGCCAGCAGCCAAGATACACAGGGACTCCAAGAGACCCAGTACTTC.

This chain joins TRBV28 and TRBJ1-2, with 12 bases identical to TRBD1. Germline V gives CDR1 MDHEN, CDR2 SYDVKM. The CDR3 is made up of 15 amino acids. V shed 7 bases and J 4 bases; nucleotides not matched to a gene: 7. The CDR3 DNA is TGTGCCAGCATCGGGGACAGGGGGCCCGTCTATGGCTACACCTTC. It translates to CASIGDRGPVYGYTF.

The chain uses TRBV2 and TRBJ2-7; the D call may be TRBD1 or TRBD2 (6 bases each). Germline lookup yields CDR1 SNHLY and CDR2 FYNNEI. V was trimmed by 11 bases and J by 3 bases, leaving 23 bases between them. The CDR3 totals 15 residues. The CDR3 is CAGTGAIRGFYEQYF. The CDR3 coding sequence is TGTGCCGGGACGGGGGCCATAAGGGGATTCTACGAGCAGTACTTC. Full variable domain (outside the CDR3, taken from reference TRBV2 and TRBJ2-7): EPEVTQTPSHQVTQMGQEVILRCVPISNHLYFYWYRQILGQKVEFLVSFYNNEISEKSEIFDDQFSVERPDGSNFTLKIRSTKLEDSAMYFCAGTGAIRGFYEQYFGPGTRLTVT.

The chain carries TRBV24-1 and TRBJ1-1; no clear D gene. CDR1 is KGHDR and CDR2 is SFDVKD in the germline V gene. This CDR3 spans 13 amino acids. Trimming removed 0 bases from V and 7 bases from J, with 8 bases in between. The chain's CDR3 is CATSDLHSGEAFF. CDR3 sequence (DNA): TGTGCCACCAGTGATTTGCATTCGGGTGAAGCTTTCTTT.

CDR3 sequence reads: CASSLAAGGDTQYF. DNA for the CDR3: TGCGCCAGCAGCTTGGCTGCGGGAGGAGATACGCAGTATTTT. The chain carries TRBV5-1 and TRBJ2-3; 8 nucleotides line up with TRBD2. This CDR3 contains 14 residues. The junction had 2 bases not matched to a gene; V was cut back by 0 bases and J by 5 bases. Germline CDR1 reads SGHRS; CDR2 reads YFSETQ.

This chain links TRBV10-2 with TRBJ2-7; the match to TRBD1 covers 7 bases. CDR3 length: 13 amino acids. V gave up 4 bases and J gave up 3 bases; unmatched junction bases: 3. Germline V gives CDR1 WSHSY, CDR2 SAAADI. This CDR3 is CASSVPGGYEQYF. The CDR3 DNA follows: TGCGCCAGCAGTGTCCCAGGGGGCTACGAGCAGTACTTC.

The chain uses TRBV6-5 and TRBJ2-7, with a weak D call TRBD2 (6 bases). Germline V lookup: CDR1 MNHEY, CDR2 SVGAGI. CDR3 length equals 13 residues. Trimming removed 8 bases at V and 1 base at J, with 12 bases between. The CDR3 nucleotides read TGTGCCAGCGTTAGCGGAACATCCTACGAGCAGTACTTC. Its translation is CASVSGTSYEQYF.

The genes are TRBV7-2 and TRBJ2-7; 7 bases map to TRBD1. The trim removed 5 bases at V and 2 bases at J, leaving 9 bases unmatched. The CDR3 is 15 amino acids. Germline assignment: CDR1 SGHTA and CDR2 FQGNSA. The DNA for the CDR3 is TGTGCCAGCAGCCTCTGGGACAGCCCAACCTACGAGCAGTACTTC. Protein: CASSLWDSPTYEQYF. The complete variable domain, with remaining parts taken from reference TRBV7-2 and TRBJ2-7, reads GAGVSQSPSNKVTEKGKDVELRCDPISGHTALYWYRQSLGQGLEFLIYFQGNSAPDKSGLPSDRFSAERTGGSVSTLTIQRTQQEDSAVYLCASSLWDSPTYEQYFGPGTRLTVT.

The V call is TRBV7-8, the J call TRBJ1-4; D is ambiguous. V dropped 7 bases and J dropped 8 bases, with 8 bases sitting between them. Germline CDR1 SGHVS, CDR2 FQNEAQ. CDR3 length equals 11 residues. CDR3 loop: CASTLGEKLFF. DNA of the CDR3: TGTGCCAGCACCTTGGGGGAAAAACTGTTTTTT.